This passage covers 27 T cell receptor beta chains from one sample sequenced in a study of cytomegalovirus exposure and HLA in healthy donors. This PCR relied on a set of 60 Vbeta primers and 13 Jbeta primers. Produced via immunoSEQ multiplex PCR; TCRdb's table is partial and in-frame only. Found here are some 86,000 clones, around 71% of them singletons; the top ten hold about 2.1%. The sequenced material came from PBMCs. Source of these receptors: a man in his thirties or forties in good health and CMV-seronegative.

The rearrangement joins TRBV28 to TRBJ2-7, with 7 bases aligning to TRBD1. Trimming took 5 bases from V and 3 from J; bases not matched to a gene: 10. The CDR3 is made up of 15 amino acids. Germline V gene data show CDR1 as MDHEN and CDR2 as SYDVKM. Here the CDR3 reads CASSPWDRIDYEQYF. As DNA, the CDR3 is TGTGCCAGCAGTCCGTGGGACAGAATCGACTACGAGCAGTACTTC.

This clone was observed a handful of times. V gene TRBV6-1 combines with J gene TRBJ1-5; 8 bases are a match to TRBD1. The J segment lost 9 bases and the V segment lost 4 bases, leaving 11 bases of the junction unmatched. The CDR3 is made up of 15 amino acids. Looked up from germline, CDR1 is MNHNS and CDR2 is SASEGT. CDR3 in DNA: TGTGCCAGCAGTGTGGACAGGGATGGAGCTCGGCCCCAGCATTTT. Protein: CASSVDRDGARPQHF.

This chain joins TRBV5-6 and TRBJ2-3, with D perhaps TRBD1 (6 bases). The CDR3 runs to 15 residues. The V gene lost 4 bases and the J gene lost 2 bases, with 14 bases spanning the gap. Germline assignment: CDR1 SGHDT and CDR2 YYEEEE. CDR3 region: CASSQTRDTTDTQYF. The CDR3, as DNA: TGTGCCAGCAGCCAAACCCGGGACACCACAGATACGCAGTATTTT.

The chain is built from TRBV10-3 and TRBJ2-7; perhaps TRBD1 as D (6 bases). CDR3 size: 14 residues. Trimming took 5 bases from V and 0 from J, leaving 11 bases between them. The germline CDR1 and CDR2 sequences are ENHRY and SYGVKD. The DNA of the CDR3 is TGTGCCATCAGTTTGGACAGATCCTCCTACGAGCAGTACTTC. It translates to CAISLDRSSYEQYF.

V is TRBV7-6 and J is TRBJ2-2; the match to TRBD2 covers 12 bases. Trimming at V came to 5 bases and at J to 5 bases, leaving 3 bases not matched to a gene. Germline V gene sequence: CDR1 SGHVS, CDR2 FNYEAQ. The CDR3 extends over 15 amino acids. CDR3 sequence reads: CASSPGTSGTGELFF. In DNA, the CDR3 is TGTGCCAGCAGCCCGGGGACTAGCGGGACCGGGGAGCTGTTTTTT.

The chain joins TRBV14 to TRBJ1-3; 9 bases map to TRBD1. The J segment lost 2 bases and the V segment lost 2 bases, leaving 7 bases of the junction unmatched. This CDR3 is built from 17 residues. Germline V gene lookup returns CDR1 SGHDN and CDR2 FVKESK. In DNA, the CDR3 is TGTGCCAGCAGCCAATCGTTCGGGACAGGGCCTGGAAACACCATATATTTT. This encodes CASSQSFGTGPGNTIYF.

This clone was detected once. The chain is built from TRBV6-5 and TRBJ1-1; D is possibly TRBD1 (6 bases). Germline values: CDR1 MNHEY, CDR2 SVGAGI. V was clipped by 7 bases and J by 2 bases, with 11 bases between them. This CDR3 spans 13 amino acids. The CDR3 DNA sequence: TGTGCCAGCAACCACAGGGACAACACTGAAGCTTTCTTT. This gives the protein CASNHRDNTEAFF.

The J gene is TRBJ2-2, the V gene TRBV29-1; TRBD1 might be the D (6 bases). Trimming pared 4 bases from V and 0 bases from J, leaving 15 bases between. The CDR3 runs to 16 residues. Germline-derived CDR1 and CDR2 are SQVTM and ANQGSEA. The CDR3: CSVGDRLSTNTGELFF. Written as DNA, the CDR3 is TGCAGCGTTGGAGACAGGCTCAGCACGAACACCGGGGAGCTGTTTTTT.

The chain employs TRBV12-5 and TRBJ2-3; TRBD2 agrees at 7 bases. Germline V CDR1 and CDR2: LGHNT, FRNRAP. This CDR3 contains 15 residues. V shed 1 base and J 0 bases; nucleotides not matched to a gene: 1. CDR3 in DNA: TGTGCTAGTGGTTTGGGACTAGCTAGCACAGATACGCAGTATTTT. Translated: CASGLGLASTDTQYF.

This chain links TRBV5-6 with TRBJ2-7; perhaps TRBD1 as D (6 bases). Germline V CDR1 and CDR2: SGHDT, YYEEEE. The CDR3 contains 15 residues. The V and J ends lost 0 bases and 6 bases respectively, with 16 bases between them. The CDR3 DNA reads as TGTGCCAGCAGCTTGGGAACAGGGCCGAGACGCGAGCAGTACTTC. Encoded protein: CASSLGTGPRREQYF.

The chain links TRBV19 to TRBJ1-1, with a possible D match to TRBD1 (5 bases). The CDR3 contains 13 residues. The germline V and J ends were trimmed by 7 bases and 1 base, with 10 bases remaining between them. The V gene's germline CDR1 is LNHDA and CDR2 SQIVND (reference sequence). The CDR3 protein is CASMVQANTEAFF. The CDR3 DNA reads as TGTGCCAGTATGGTACAGGCGAACACTGAAGCTTTCTTT.

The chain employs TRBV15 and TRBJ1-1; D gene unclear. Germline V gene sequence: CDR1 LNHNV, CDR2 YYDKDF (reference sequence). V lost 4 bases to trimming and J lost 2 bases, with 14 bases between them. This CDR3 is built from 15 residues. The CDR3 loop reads CATSKRMDTNTEAFF. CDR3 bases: TGTGCCACCAGCAAGCGAATGGATACTAACACTGAAGCTTTCTTT.

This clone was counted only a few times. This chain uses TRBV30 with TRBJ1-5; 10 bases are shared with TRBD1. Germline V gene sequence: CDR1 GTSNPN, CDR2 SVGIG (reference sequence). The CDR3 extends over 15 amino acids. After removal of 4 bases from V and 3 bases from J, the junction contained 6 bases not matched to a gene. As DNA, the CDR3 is TGTGCCTGGAACCCTGGGACAGGGGCCAATCAGCCCCAGCATTTT. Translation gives CAWNPGTGANQPQHF.

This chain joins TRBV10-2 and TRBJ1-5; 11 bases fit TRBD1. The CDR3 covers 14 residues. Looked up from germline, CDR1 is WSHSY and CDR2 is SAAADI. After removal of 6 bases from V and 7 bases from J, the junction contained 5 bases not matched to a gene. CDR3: CASRAGTGGQPQHF. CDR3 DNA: TGCGCCAGCAGGGCCGGGACAGGGGGACAGCCCCAGCATTTT.

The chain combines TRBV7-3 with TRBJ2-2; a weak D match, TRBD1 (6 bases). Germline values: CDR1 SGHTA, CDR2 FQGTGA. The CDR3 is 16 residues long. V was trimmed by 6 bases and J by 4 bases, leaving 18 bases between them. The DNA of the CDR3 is TGTGCCAGCAGACCCAGGTCAGGGGTCGTCACCGGGGAGCTGTTTTTT. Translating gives CASRPRSGVVTGELFF.

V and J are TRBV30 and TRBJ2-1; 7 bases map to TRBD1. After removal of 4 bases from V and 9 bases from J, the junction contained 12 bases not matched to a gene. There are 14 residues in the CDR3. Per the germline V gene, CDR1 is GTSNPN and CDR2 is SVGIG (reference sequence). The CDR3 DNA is TGTGCCTGGATGAAGAAGGGGGCGCCGGGTGAGCAGTTCTTC. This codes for CAWMKKGAPGEQFF.

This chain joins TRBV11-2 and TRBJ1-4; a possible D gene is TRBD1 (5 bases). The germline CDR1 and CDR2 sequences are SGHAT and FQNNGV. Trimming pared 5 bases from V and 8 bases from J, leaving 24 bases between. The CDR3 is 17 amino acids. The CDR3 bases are TGTGCCAGCAGCGCAACCGGTGGTGGAGGGGTGGGGGAAAAACTGTTTTTT. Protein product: CASSATGGGGVGEKLFF.

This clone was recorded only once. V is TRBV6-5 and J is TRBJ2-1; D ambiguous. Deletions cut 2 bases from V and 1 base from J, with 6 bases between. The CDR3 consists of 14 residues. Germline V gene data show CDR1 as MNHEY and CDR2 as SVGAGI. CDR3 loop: CASSYRTSYNEQFF. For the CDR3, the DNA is TGTGCCAGCAGTTACCGTACTTCCTACAATGAGCAGTTCTTC.

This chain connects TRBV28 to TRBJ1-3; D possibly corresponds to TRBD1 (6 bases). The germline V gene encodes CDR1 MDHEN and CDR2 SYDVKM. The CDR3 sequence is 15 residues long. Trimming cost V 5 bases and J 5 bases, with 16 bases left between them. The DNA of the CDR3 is TGTGCCAGCAGTCCCAGCACAGGGATACGAAACACCATATATTTT. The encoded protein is CASSPSTGIRNTIYF. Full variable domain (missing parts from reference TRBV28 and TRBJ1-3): DVKVTQSSRYLVKRTGEKVFLECVQDMDHENMFWYRQDPGLGLRLIYFSYDVKMKEKGDIPEGYSVSREKKERFSLILESASTNQTSMYLCASSPSTGIRNTIYFGEGSWLTVV.

As DNA, the CDR3 is TGTGCCAGCAGCTCTCTCCGGGGAGCCAATTCACCCCTCCACTTT. This sequence encodes CASSSLRGANSPLHF. The chain recombines TRBV11-2 with TRBJ1-6; D unresolved. The ends were cut back, 4 bases at V and 7 bases at J, with 14 bases in the middle. Germline values: CDR1 SGHAT, CDR2 FQNNGV. CDR3 length equals 15 residues.

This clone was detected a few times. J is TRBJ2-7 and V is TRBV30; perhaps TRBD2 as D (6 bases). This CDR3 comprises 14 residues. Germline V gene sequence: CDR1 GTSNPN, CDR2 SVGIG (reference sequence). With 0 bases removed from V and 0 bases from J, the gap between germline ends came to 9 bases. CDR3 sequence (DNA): TGTGCCTGGAGTGTGGGAGGCAACTCCTACGAGCAGTACTTC. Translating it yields CAWSVGGNSYEQYF.

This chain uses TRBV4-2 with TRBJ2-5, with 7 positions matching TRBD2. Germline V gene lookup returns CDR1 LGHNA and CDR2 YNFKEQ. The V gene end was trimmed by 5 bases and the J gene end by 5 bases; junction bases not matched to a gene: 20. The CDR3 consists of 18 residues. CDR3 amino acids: CASSSGTTSTNLPETQYF. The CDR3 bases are TGTGCCAGCAGCTCCGGGACTACGAGTACAAATCTCCCGGAGACCCAGTACTTC.

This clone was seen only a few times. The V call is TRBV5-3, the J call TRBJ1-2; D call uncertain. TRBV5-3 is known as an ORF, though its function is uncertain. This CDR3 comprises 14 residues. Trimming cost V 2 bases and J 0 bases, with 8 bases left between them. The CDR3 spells CARSFNRSNYGYTF. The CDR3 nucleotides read TGTGCCAGAAGCTTCAACCGGTCTAACTATGGCTACACCTTC.

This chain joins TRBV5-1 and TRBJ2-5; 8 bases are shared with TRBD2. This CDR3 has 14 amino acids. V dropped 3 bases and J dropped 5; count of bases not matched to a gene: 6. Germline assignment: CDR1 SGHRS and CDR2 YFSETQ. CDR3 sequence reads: CASSSGGPIETQYF. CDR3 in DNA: TGCGCCAGCAGCTCGGGGGGGCCTATTGAGACCCAGTACTTC.

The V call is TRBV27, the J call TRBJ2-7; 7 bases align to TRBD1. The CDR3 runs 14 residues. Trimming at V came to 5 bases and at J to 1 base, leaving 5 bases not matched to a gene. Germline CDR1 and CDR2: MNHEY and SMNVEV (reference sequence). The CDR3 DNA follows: TGTGCCAGCAGTCTTCGGGACAGATCCTACGAGCAGTACTTC. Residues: CASSLRDRSYEQYF.

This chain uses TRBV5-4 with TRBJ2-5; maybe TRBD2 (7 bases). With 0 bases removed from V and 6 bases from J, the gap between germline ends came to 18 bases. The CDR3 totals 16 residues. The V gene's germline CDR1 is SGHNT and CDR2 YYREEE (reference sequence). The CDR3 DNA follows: TGTGCCAGCAGCTTGGACCTTAGGGGGGGCAGTAAGACCCAGTACTTC. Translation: CASSLDLRGGSKTQYF.

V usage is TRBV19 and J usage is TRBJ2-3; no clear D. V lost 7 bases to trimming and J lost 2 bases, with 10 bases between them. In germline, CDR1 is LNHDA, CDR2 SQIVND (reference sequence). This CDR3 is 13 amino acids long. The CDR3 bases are TGTGCCAGTATGGGCCCAAACACAGATACGCAGTATTTT. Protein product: CASMGPNTDTQYF.